This TCR beta chain originates from a study of cytomegalovirus exposure and HLA in healthy donors. Primers for the PCR totalled 60 Vbeta and 13 Jbeta. The assay was immunoSEQ multiplex PCR, and TCRdb's table has in-frame clones only and misses some. The sample comprises tens of thousands of clones, about 70% of which are singletons, and about 20% rests with the top ten. The CDR3 is 14 residues long. The germline V gene has CDR1 LNHDA and CDR2 SQIVND (reference sequence). V lost 2 bases, J lost 2 bases, and 9 bases lay in between. Sequencing input: PBMCs. This clonotype was obtained from a woman between 45 and 60 years old in good health and CMV-seropositive. The chain recombines TRBV19 with TRBJ2-5; D is possibly TRBD2 (5 bases). The CDR3 DNA reads TGTGCCAGTAGTATACCCGGGGAACAAGAGACCCAGTACTTC. Its translation is CASSIPGEQETQYF.